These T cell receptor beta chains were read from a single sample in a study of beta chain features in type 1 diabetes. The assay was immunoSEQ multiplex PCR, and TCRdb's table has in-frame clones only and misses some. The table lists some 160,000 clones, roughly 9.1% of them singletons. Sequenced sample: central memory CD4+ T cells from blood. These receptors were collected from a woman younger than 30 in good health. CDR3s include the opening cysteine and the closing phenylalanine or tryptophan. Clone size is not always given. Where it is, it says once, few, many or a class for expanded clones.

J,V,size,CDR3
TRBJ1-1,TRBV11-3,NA,CASSLARSGPEAFF
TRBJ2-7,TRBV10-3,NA,CAISETSGSGGYEQYF
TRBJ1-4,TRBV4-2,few,CASSHGTGEEKLFF
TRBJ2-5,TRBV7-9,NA,CASSPPRLAGGNQETQYF
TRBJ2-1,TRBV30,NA,CAWSVFGQQYNEQFF
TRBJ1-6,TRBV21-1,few,CASSHYRGGVRNSPLHF
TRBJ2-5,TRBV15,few,CATSRDRGQETQYF
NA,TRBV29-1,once,CSAAGTGSNEQYF
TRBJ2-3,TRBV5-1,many,CASSPGTSGSNTQYF
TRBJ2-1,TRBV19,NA,CASRPGTSGIRQFF
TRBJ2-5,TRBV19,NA,CASSTTGTVQETQYF
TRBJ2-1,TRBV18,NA,CASSPVVSRDNEQFF
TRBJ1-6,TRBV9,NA,CASSESSYNSPLHF
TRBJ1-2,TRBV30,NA,CAWSVQGFDNGYTF
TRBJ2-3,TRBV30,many,CAWSREDTQYF
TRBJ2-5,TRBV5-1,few,CASSPGTEWMAQYF
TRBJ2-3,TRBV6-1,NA,CASSDFGTGTADTQYF
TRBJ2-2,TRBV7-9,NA,CASSLLRERELFF
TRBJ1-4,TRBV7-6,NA,CASSLQGAQEKLFF
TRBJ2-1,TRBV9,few,CASSVGQGKRSYNEQFF
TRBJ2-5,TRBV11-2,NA,CASSPTSGGYQETQYF
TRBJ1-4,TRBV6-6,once,CASSRTVNEKLFF
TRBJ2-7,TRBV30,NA,CAWSPPLTDREGREQYF
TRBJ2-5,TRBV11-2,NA,CASSATRSETQYF
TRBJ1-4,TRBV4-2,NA,CASSQGQGAPNEKLFF
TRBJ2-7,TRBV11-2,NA,CASSLAAQVDEQYF
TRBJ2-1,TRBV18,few,CASSPPVGSGLSSYNEQFF
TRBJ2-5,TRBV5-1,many,CASSGHGRVQETQYF
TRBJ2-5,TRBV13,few,CASSVGQTQETQYF
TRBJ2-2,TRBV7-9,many,CASTEGRDTGELFF
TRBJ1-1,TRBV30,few,CAWKEGKTEAFF
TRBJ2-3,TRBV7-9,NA,CASSQKLTSEGGTDTQYF
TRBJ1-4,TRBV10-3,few,CAISESNPGEEKLFF
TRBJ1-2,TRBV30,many,CAWSVQQHYGYTF
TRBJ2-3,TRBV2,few,CASSRSGLTDTQYF
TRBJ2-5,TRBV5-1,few,CASSFMGQIAETQYF
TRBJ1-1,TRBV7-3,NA,CASSLGTENTEAFF
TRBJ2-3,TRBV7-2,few,CASSPLLDTQYF
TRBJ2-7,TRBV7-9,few,CASSYTGTYEQYF